This is a list of T cell receptor beta chains from one sample in a study of T cell repertoires in cytomegalovirus infection. These TCRs' antigens remain unknown. TCRdb analysed the reads with MiXCR anew, one entry per CDR3 protein. Among fewer than 1,000,000 distinct CDR3 sequences listed, approximately 31% were seen once. Sequencing used cultured CD8+ T cells from PBMCs, obtained from culture after CMV antigen stimulation. These receptor sequences come from a human donor in good health (CMV status not recorded). Some clones in this sample may be carry-over from other donors' samples. The CDR3 runs from the conserved cysteine through the conserved F or W. Fields, in order: clone size, J gene, V gene, D gene, CDR3 protein, CDR3 DNA. A D gene is named only where the DNA matches it firmly. A clone size is listed for some rows: how often the clone was seen (once, few, many), or a class if it is expanded.

clone size: NA
J gene: TRBJ2-1
V gene: TRBV7-2
D gene: NA
CDR3 protein: CASTPGRLIYNEQFF
CDR3 DNA: TGTGCCAGCACCCCGGGGAGGTTAATCTACAATGAGCAGTTCTTC

clone size: many
J gene: TRBJ2-1
V gene: TRBV7-9
D gene: NA
CDR3 protein: CASSLEASPNEQFF
CDR3 DNA: TGTGCCAGCAGCTTAGAGGCTAGCCCCAATGAGCAGTTCTTC

clone size: few
J gene: TRBJ2-5
V gene: TRBV29-1
D gene: NA
CDR3 protein: CSVEGTETQYF
CDR3 DNA: TGCAGCGTTGAAGGGACCGAGACCCAGTACTTC

clone size: many
J gene: TRBJ2-6
V gene: TRBV7-8
D gene: NA
CDR3 protein: CASSLVGVMGPTGANVLTF
CDR3 DNA: TGTGCCAGCAGCTTAGTGGGAGTAATGGGGCCTACTGGGGCCAACGTCCTGACTTTC

clone size: NA
J gene: TRBJ1-5
V gene: TRBV27
D gene: NA
CDR3 protein: CANSSTGRRQPQHF
CDR3 DNA: TGTGCCAACAGTTCCACAGGGAGGAGGCAGCCCCAGCATTTT

clone size: NA
J gene: TRBJ1-2
V gene: TRBV6-2/TRBV6-3
D gene: TRBD1
CDR3 protein: CASSFRDRGLYGYTF
CDR3 DNA: TGTGCCAGCAGTTTCCGGGACAGGGGGCTCTATGGCTACACCTTC

clone size: NA
J gene: TRBJ1-1
V gene: TRBV18
D gene: TRBD1
CDR3 protein: CASSPPDRGQNTEAFF
CDR3 DNA: TGTGCCAGCTCACCACCGGACAGGGGGCAGAACACTGAAGCTTTCTTT

clone size: few
J gene: TRBJ1-5
V gene: TRBV6-1
D gene: NA
CDR3 protein: CASSLQETASNQPQHF
CDR3 DNA: TGTGCCAGCAGTCTCCAGGAGACAGCCAGCAATCAGCCCCAGCATTTT

clone size: NA
J gene: TRBJ2-7
V gene: TRBV7-6
D gene: TRBD2
CDR3 protein: CASSRSWASGSYEQYF
CDR3 DNA: TGTGCCAGCAGCAGGTCTTGGGCTAGCGGGTCCTACGAGCAGTACTTC

clone size: many
J gene: TRBJ2-1
V gene: TRBV7-9
D gene: TRBD2
CDR3 protein: CASTPGGLAGAYNEQFF
CDR3 DNA: TGTGCCAGCACCCCGGGCGGGCTAGCGGGGGCCTACAATGAGCAGTTCTTC

clone size: NA
J gene: TRBJ2-7
V gene: TRBV29-1
D gene: NA
CDR3 protein: CSVIGSREAGPAYEQYF
CDR3 DNA: TGCAGCGTTATTGGAAGTAGGGAAGCAGGGCCGGCGTACGAGCAGTACTTC

clone size: NA
J gene: TRBJ2-2
V gene: TRBV6-6
D gene: NA
CDR3 protein: CASSTQDRNTGELFF
CDR3 DNA: TGTGCCAGCAGCACCCAGGACAGAAACACCGGGGAGCTGTTTTTT

clone size: NA
J gene: TRBJ2-5
V gene: TRBV7-6
D gene: TRBD2
CDR3 protein: CASSSIDRGLAPGETQYF
CDR3 DNA: TGTGCCAGCAGCAGTATTGACCGGGGACTAGCCCCGGGAGAGACCCAGTACTTC

clone size: few
J gene: TRBJ1-2
V gene: TRBV4-1
D gene: NA
CDR3 protein: CASSQDVGAFYGYTF
CDR3 DNA: TGCGCCAGCAGCCAAGATGTGGGGGCGTTCTATGGCTACACCTTC

clone size: NA
J gene: TRBJ2-1
V gene: TRBV14
D gene: TRBD2
CDR3 protein: CASSGGGEDPYNEQFF
CDR3 DNA: TGTGCCAGCAGCGGGGGAGGGGAGGATCCCTACAATGAGCAGTTCTTC

clone size: NA
J gene: TRBJ1-4
V gene: TRBV7-9
D gene: TRBD1
CDR3 protein: CASRNRDRSEKLFF
CDR3 DNA: TGTGCCAGCAGAAACCGGGACAGGTCTGAAAAACTGTTTTTT

clone size: NA
J gene: TRBJ2-5
V gene: TRBV25-1
D gene: TRBD1
CDR3 protein: CARDRGETQYF
CDR3 DNA: TGTGCCAGGGACAGGGGAGAGACCCAGTACTTC

clone size: few
J gene: TRBJ2-3
V gene: TRBV6-2/TRBV6-3
D gene: TRBD1
CDR3 protein: CASSYAPGQGEADTQYF
CDR3 DNA: TGTGCCAGCAGTTACGCCCCGGGACAGGGTGAGGCAGATACGCAGTATTTT

clone size: NA
J gene: TRBJ1-1
V gene: TRBV7-9
D gene: TRBD1
CDR3 protein: CASSPRDRGEAFF
CDR3 DNA: TGTGCCAGCAGCCCACGGGACAGGGGTGAAGCTTTCTTT

clone size: NA
J gene: TRBJ2-1
V gene: TRBV29-1
D gene: NA
CDR3 protein: CSVEASGGQNEQFF
CDR3 DNA: TGCAGCGTTGAAGCCTCCGGGGGCCAAAATGAGCAGTTCTTC

clone size: few
J gene: TRBJ1-6
V gene: TRBV7-9
D gene: TRBD1
CDR3 protein: CASSLDPGQGANSPLHF
CDR3 DNA: TGTGCCAGCAGCTTAGATCCGGGACAGGGGGCTAATTCACCCCTCCACTTT

clone size: NA
J gene: TRBJ2-3
V gene: TRBV6-5
D gene: TRBD2
CDR3 protein: CASSEPGLALDTQYF
CDR3 DNA: TGTGCCAGCAGCGAGCCGGGACTAGCATTGGATACGCAGTATTTT

clone size: few
J gene: TRBJ1-2
V gene: TRBV27
D gene: TRBD1
CDR3 protein: CASSFGSGGGGYTF
CDR3 DNA: TGTGCCAGCAGTTTTGGATCAGGGGGAGGTGGCTACACCTTC

clone size: NA
J gene: TRBJ2-3
V gene: TRBV15
D gene: NA
CDR3 protein: CATSIRGGPDAQYF
CDR3 DNA: TGTGCCACCAGCATCCGCGGGGGCCCCGATGCGCAGTATTTT

clone size: NA
J gene: TRBJ1-3
V gene: TRBV13
D gene: NA
CDR3 protein: CASSLGTTGNTIYF
CDR3 DNA: TGTGCCAGCAGCTTAGGGACAACTGGAAACACCATATATTTT

clone size: NA
J gene: TRBJ2-1
V gene: TRBV29-1
D gene: TRBD2
CDR3 protein: CSVLTSGTSYNEQFF
CDR3 DNA: TGCAGCGTCTTGACTAGCGGGACGTCCTACAATGAGCAGTTCTTC

clone size: NA
J gene: TRBJ2-5
V gene: TRBV28
D gene: NA
CDR3 protein: CASSPDGQETQYF
CDR3 DNA: TGTGCCAGCAGCCCGGACGGACAAGAGACCCAGTACTTC

clone size: few
J gene: TRBJ1-2
V gene: TRBV6-2/TRBV6-3
D gene: NA
CDR3 protein: CASSSGLDGYTF
CDR3 DNA: TGTGCCAGCAGTTCAGGACTCGACGGCTACACCTTC

clone size: few
J gene: TRBJ1-6
V gene: TRBV7-9
D gene: TRBD1
CDR3 protein: CASSSAEPGQKNSPLHF
CDR3 DNA: TGTGCCAGCAGCTCGGCTGAACCGGGACAGAAAAATTCACCCCTCCACTTT

clone size: few
J gene: TRBJ2-1
V gene: TRBV7-8
D gene: NA
CDR3 protein: CASTTPVAQGGHYNEQFF
CDR3 DNA: TGTGCCAGCACCACCCCCGTCGCGCAGGGGGGCCACTACAATGAGCAGTTCTTC

clone size: NA
J gene: TRBJ2-2
V gene: TRBV7-3
D gene: NA
CDR3 protein: CASSSRQVNTGELFF
CDR3 DNA: TGTGCCAGCAGCTCCCGGCAGGTTAACACCGGGGAGCTGTTTTTT

clone size: few
J gene: TRBJ1-1
V gene: TRBV7-6
D gene: NA
CDR3 protein: CASFSFLNTEAFF
CDR3 DNA: TGTGCCAGCTTCAGCTTTCTGAACACTGAAGCTTTCTTT

clone size: NA
J gene: TRBJ2-3
V gene: TRBV2
D gene: NA
CDR3 protein: CASRGTRPSSTDTQYF
CDR3 DNA: TGTGCCAGCAGGGGGACAAGACCTTCTAGCACAGATACGCAGTATTTT

clone size: few
J gene: TRBJ2-2
V gene: TRBV11-2
D gene: TRBD2
CDR3 protein: CASSNSGGDNTGELFF
CDR3 DNA: TGTGCCAGCAGCAATAGCGGGGGAGACAACACCGGGGAGCTGTTTTTT

clone size: NA
J gene: TRBJ2-1
V gene: TRBV14
D gene: NA
CDR3 protein: CASSDLGAREQFF
CDR3 DNA: TGTGCCAGCAGCGATCTGGGGGCAAGGGAGCAGTTCTTC

clone size: NA
J gene: TRBJ2-7
V gene: TRBV12-5
D gene: TRBD1
CDR3 protein: CASGLILQGARYEQYF
CDR3 DNA: TGTGCTAGTGGTTTGATTTTACAGGGGGCGCGGTACGAGCAGTACTTC

clone size: NA
J gene: TRBJ1-2
V gene: TRBV20-1
D gene: TRBD1
CDR3 protein: CSARDFGTGYGYTF
CDR3 DNA: TGCAGTGCTAGAGATTTCGGGACAGGCTATGGCTACACCTTC

clone size: NA
J gene: TRBJ2-7
V gene: TRBV27
D gene: TRBD1
CDR3 protein: CASRQGTGRFGEQYF
CDR3 DNA: TGTGCCAGCAGGCAGGGGACAGGGCGTTTTGGGGAGCAGTACTTC

clone size: NA
J gene: TRBJ1-2
V gene: TRBV7-2
D gene: NA
CDR3 protein: CVSSLAGGEFYGYTF
CDR3 DNA: TGTGTCAGCAGCTTAGCGGGGGGGGAATTTTATGGCTACACCTTC

clone size: few
J gene: TRBJ2-1
V gene: TRBV15
D gene: NA
CDR3 protein: CATSRDRASHNEQFF
CDR3 DNA: TGTGCCACCAGCAGAGATAGGGCCAGCCACAATGAGCAGTTCTTC

clone size: few
J gene: TRBJ1-5
V gene: TRBV4-1
D gene: TRBD1
CDR3 protein: CASSHFPSGTGVGGNQPQHF
CDR3 DNA: TGCGCCAGCAGCCATTTTCCGTCCGGGACAGGGGTCGGAGGAAATCAGCCCCAGCATTTT

clone size: few
J gene: TRBJ1-4
V gene: TRBV10-3
D gene: TRBD1
CDR3 protein: CAISDGQGNEKLFF
CDR3 DNA: TGTGCCATCAGTGACGGACAGGGAAATGAAAAACTGTTTTTT

clone size: NA
J gene: TRBJ2-1
V gene: TRBV5-1
D gene: TRBD2
CDR3 protein: CASSLRTSGGSLGEQFF
CDR3 DNA: TGCGCCAGCAGCCTACGGACTAGCGGGGGGTCATTAGGTGAGCAGTTCTTC

clone size: few
J gene: TRBJ2-1
V gene: TRBV6-5
D gene: TRBD2
CDR3 protein: CASSYTSVLYNEQFF
CDR3 DNA: TGTGCCAGCAGTTATACTAGCGTGCTGTACAATGAGCAGTTCTTC

clone size: few
J gene: TRBJ1-2
V gene: TRBV7-8
D gene: NA
CDR3 protein: CASSLLAGDDGYTF
CDR3 DNA: TGTGCCAGCAGCTTACTGGCAGGGGACGATGGCTACACCTTC

clone size: NA
J gene: TRBJ1-5
V gene: TRBV7-9
D gene: NA
CDR3 protein: CASSLAGRYNQPQHF
CDR3 DNA: TGTGCCAGCAGCTTAGCAGGGCGTTACAATCAGCCCCAGCATTTT